Listed below are T cell receptor beta chains from one sample, sequenced in a study of cytotoxic CD8 clonotypes in ibrutinib-treated CLL. The repertoire was sequenced with immunoSEQ multiplex PCR; TCRdb's copy has only in-frame clones and lacks some. The table shows some 100,000 clones, with approximately 58% occurring only once. This material consisted of PBMCs, taken after 24 months of ibrutinib treatment. The receptors stem from a human donor with chronic lymphocytic leukemia. Both conserved end residues are part of each CDR3. Each record gives: clone size, J gene, D gene, V gene, CDR3 DNA, CDR3 protein. D genes are given only for firm matches. Size is omitted from some rows. Given values are once, few, many or a class for expanded clones.

>NA|TRBJ2-3|TRBD1|TRBV2
TGTGCCAGCAGCCTTCGGACAGGGGCAGATACGCAGTATTTT
CASSLRTGADTQYF
>NA|TRBJ2-5|NA|TRBV25-1
TGTGCCAGCTTAGAAGAGACCCAGTACTTC
CASLEETQYF
>NA|TRBJ1-2|NA|TRBV19
TGTGCCAGTAGTAGAGGGTTGGATTGGAACTATGGCTACACCTTC
CASSRGLDWNYGYTF
>NA|TRBJ1-2|TRBD1|TRBV4-2
TGTGCCAGCAGCCAACCCGACAGGGTATCAAATGGCTACACCTTC
CASSQPDRVSNGYTF
>few|TRBJ2-7|NA|TRBV2
TGTGCCAGCCTCAGGGGATCCTACGAGCAGTACTTC
CASLRGSYEQYF
>NA|TRBJ2-3|TRBD1|TRBV28
TGTGCCAGCAGTTTAGGACAGGGTATCATGTCGCAGTATTTT
CASSLGQGIMSQYF
>NA|TRBJ1-1|NA|TRBV6-6
TGTGCCAGCAGTCCCCCCGTCACTGAAGCTTTCTTT
CASSPPVTEAFF
>NA|TRBJ1-3|TRBD1|TRBV28
TGTGCCAGCAGGAGGGACAGGGTAGCTGGAAACACCATATATTTT
CASRRDRVAGNTIYF
>NA|TRBJ2-7|NA|TRBV5-4
TGTGCCAGCAGCTTGGGTTTGACAGCCTCCTACGAGCAGTACTTC
CASSLGLTASYEQYF
>NA|TRBJ1-1|NA|TRBV5-6
TGTGCCAGCAGCTTGGATAAGGGGTCGATGAACACTGAAGCTTTCTTT
CASSLDKGSMNTEAFF
>NA|TRBJ2-7|TRBD2|TRBV18
TGTGCCAGCTCACCACTAGCGGGGGGGCGAAAATACGAGCAGTACTTC
CASSPLAGGRKYEQYF
>NA|TRBJ2-3|NA|TRBV30
TGTGCCTGGCTCGCTAGGGTTGGCACAGATACGCAGTATTTT
CAWLARVGTDTQYF
>NA|TRBJ2-4|TRBD1|TRBV30
TGTGCCTGGATGTGGGACAGCAAAAACATTCAGTACTTC
CAWMWDSKNIQYF
>few|TRBJ2-7|NA|TRBV10-3
TGTGCCAGCAGTGAAGGGGAGTTCTACGAGCAGTACTTC
CASSEGEFYEQYF
>NA|TRBJ2-7|NA|TRBV6-6
TGTGCCAGCAGTTCTCCCAACTCCTACGAGCAGTACTTC
CASSSPNSYEQYF
>NA|TRBJ1-4|NA|TRBV7-9
TGTGCCAGCAGCCAGGACAGAACTAATGAAAAACTGTTTTTT
CASSQDRTNEKLFF
>NA|TRBJ1-5|TRBD1|TRBV2
TGTGCCAGTAGACAGGGGGCAGGTCAGCCCCAGCATTTT
CASRQGAGQPQHF
>NA|TRBJ1-2|NA|TRBV6-5
TGTGCCAGCAGTGGGGGGACGGTGAACTATGGCTACACCTTC
CASSGGTVNYGYTF
>NA|TRBJ2-1|NA|TRBV5-1
TGCGCCAGCAGCCCTGGGGGCAGTGCGGAGCAGTTCTTC
CASSPGGSAEQFF
>NA|TRBJ1-6|TRBD1|TRBV2
TGTGCCAGCAGTGCTGAGGGGGCAGGTTCACCCCTCCACTTT
CASSAEGAGSPLHF
>NA|TRBJ2-5|NA|TRBV4-2
TGTGCCAGCAGCCAAGAAGTCCGAGACTATCTACACTTC
CASSQEVRDYLHF
>NA|TRBJ2-5|TRBD1|TRBV5-6
TGTGCCAGCAGCTTCCTGGACAGGGACCAAGAGACCCAGTACTTC
CASSFLDRDQETQYF
>NA|TRBJ2-7|TRBD1|TRBV6-1
TGTGCCAGCAGTGAACTTACAGGGGGCATTTACGAGCAGTACTTC
CASSELTGGIYEQYF
>NA|TRBJ2-5|TRBD1|TRBV5-1
TGCGCCAGCAGCCCGGAGCCGGGACAGGGGGGAGAGACCCAGTACTTC
CASSPEPGQGGETQYF
>NA|TRBJ2-3|TRBD1|TRBV5-1
TGCGCCAGCAATCCCACAGGGGTTAGTACAGATACGCAGTATTTT
CASNPTGVSTDTQYF
>few|TRBJ1-6|NA|TRBV7-2
TGTGCCAGCAGCTTAGTAGGTTGGGAGTCAGGCCGAAATTCACCCCTCCACTTT
CASSLVGWESGRNSPLHF
>NA|TRBJ1-2|NA|TRBV6-5
TGTGCCAGCAGTTACGGTCCAGATTCTAACTATGGCTACACCTTC
CASSYGPDSNYGYTF
>NA|TRBJ2-7|NA|TRBV7-2
TGTGCCAGCAGCTTAGTTTCCACGGACGGCTACGAGCAGTACTTC
CASSLVSTDGYEQYF
>few|TRBJ2-7|TRBD2|TRBV27
TGTGCCAGCAGTGGCTCAGCTAGCGGGGGGGCGGGCGAGCAGTACTTC
CASSGSASGGAGEQYF
>once|TRBJ1-2|TRBD1|TRBV30
TGTGCCTGGAGTGACAGGGGCGACTATGGCTACACCTTC
CAWSDRGDYGYTF
>few|TRBJ1-5|NA|TRBV12-5
TGTGCTAGTGGTCCGGGTTATAGCAATCAGCCCCAGCATTTT
CASGPGYSNQPQHF
>few|TRBJ2-7|TRBD1|TRBV10-2
TGCGCCAGCATTTCGGACAGGGGGGCCTACGAGCAGTACTTC
CASISDRGAYEQYF
>NA|TRBJ1-5|NA|TRBV19
TGTGCCAGTAGTATGGGACTGGAGAATCAGCCCCAGCATTTT
CASSMGLENQPQHF
>few|TRBJ2-5|TRBD2|TRBV4-1
TGCGCCAGCAGCCAAGATCCCCCTAGCGGGGGGCAAGAGACCCAGTACTTC
CASSQDPPSGGQETQYF
>few|TRBJ1-4|NA|TRBV27
TGTGCCAGCAGTTCAGTTCCCCCATATACAACAGGGACTAATGAAAAACTGTTTTTT
CASSSVPPYTTGTNEKLFF
>NA|TRBJ2-7|NA|TRBV21-1
TGTGCCAGCGCACAACTACGGACCGGGGAGATTTTCGCCTACGAGCAGTACTTC
CASAQLRTGEIFAYEQYF
>NA|TRBJ1-3|NA|TRBV9
TGTGCCAGCATGACGGGGACTACTGGAAACACCATATATTTT
CASMTGTTGNTIYF
>once|TRBJ2-2|NA|TRBV11-2
TGTGCCAGCAGCACCGGAAGGAGCACCGGGGAGCTGTTTTTT
CASSTGRSTGELFF
>once|TRBJ1-6|NA|TRBV5-5
TGTGCCAGCAGCCCCCCCAGGGACGGGTCACCCCTCCACTTT
CASSPPRDGSPLHF
>few|TRBJ1-5|NA|TRBV6-1
TGTGCCAGCAGTGAAGCGCTACTGCATTTT
CASSEALLHF
>NA|TRBJ1-3|TRBD1|TRBV25-1
TGTGCCAGCAGTGGCTGGGACAGGAGTGGGGACACCATATATTTT
CASSGWDRSGDTIYF
>few|TRBJ1-1|NA|TRBV6-1
TGTGCCAGCAGTGAAGAACAGGGCATTACTGAAGCTTTCTTT
CASSEEQGITEAFF
>NA|TRBJ2-2|TRBD1|TRBV2
TGTGCCAGCAAAGGGGACAGGGGGCGAACCGGGGAGCTGTTTTTT
CASKGDRGRTGELFF
>NA|TRBJ2-7|TRBD1|TRBV5-5
TGTGCCAGCAGCTCATACTTCGGACAGGGCTACGAGCAATACTTC
CASSSYFGQGYEQYF
>NA|TRBJ2-4|NA|TRBV30
TGTGCCTGGAGCACAGGGGGGGGAAACATTCAGTACTTC
CAWSTGGGNIQYF
>NA|TRBJ1-2|TRBD1|TRBV5-1
TGCGCCAGCAGCAGCCGGGACAGGGGCTCCTATGGCTACACCTTC
CASSSRDRGSYGYTF
>NA|TRBJ1-2|TRBD1|TRBV7-2
TGTGCCAGCAGGCCACAGGGGATTAACTATGGCTACACCTTC
CASRPQGINYGYTF
>few|TRBJ2-7|TRBD2|TRBV7-3
TGTGCCAGCAGCCCGGGACTAGCGGTTATGTACTTC
CASSPGLAVMYF
>NA|TRBJ2-1|NA|TRBV6-5
TGTGCCAGCAGTGGACCCAACAATGAGCAGTTCTTC
CASSGPNNEQFF
>NA|TRBJ1-6|NA|TRBV5-8
TGTGCCAGCAGCTTGATCTCCCGAGCTTCACCCCTCCACTTT
CASSLISRASPLHF
>NA|TRBJ1-2|TRBD1|TRBV6-6
TGTGCCAGCAGTCCCGGACAGGGGGCTTGGAACTATGGCTACACCTTC
CASSPGQGAWNYGYTF
>NA|TRBJ2-1|NA|TRBV12-5
TGTGCTAGTGGTTTGGTAACTGGAGGTGAGCAGTTCTTC
CASGLVTGGEQFF
>NA|TRBJ1-3|NA|TRBV5-4
TGTGCCAGCAGCTTGCAAGGGTCTGGAAACACCATATATTTT
CASSLQGSGNTIYF
>NA|TRBJ2-7|NA|TRBV30
TGTGCCTGGAGTAGAAAGTACGAGCAGTACTTC
CAWSRKYEQYF